The 6 T cell receptor beta chains listed next were all sequenced from one sample in a study of cytomegalovirus exposure and HLA in healthy donors. Primers: 60 Vbeta forward and 13 Jbeta reverse. The protocol was immunoSEQ multiplex PCR, while the TCRdb copy is restricted to in-frame clones and leaves out a portion. The sample lists approximately 140,000 clones; around 81% were seen once. Sequenced: PBMCs. The receptor set was obtained from a male donor in good health and CMV-seronegative.

CDR3 protein: CASSPRQGAVPNTGELFF. DNA of the CDR3: TGTGCCAGCAGCCCTCGACAGGGGGCCGTCCCGAACACCGGGGAGCTGTTTTTT. This chain uses TRBV7-9 with TRBJ2-2; 10 bases align to TRBD1. There are 18 residues in the CDR3. Germline values: CDR1 SEHNR, CDR2 FQNEAQ (reference sequence). The trim removed 5 bases at V and 0 bases at J, leaving 9 bases unmatched.

The V and J genes are TRBV5-4 and TRBJ2-5; 8 bases are a match to TRBD2. The CDR3 sequence is 13 residues long. CDR1 and CDR2 (germline): SGHNT, YYREEE (reference sequence). After removal of 2 bases from V and 5 bases from J, the junction contained 2 bases not matched to a gene. CDR3 bases: TGTGCCAGCAGCTTAAGCGGGAGTGAGACCCAGTACTTC. Its protein is CASSLSGSETQYF.

V usage is TRBV5-1 and J usage is TRBJ1-3; 7 bases agree with TRBD1. V shed 4 bases and J 3 bases; nucleotides not matched to a gene: 4. Germline V gene sequence: CDR1 SGHRS, CDR2 YFSETQ. The CDR3 spans 14 residues. CDR3 in amino acids: CASSPTGVGNTIYF. The CDR3 DNA sequence: TGCGCCAGCAGCCCCACAGGGGTTGGAAACACCATATATTTT.

The rearrangement links TRBV6-6 to TRBJ2-7; D is uncertain. From germline, CDR1 is MNHNY and CDR2 SVGAGI (reference sequence). CDR3 length: 14 amino acids. V shed 0 bases and J shed 5 bases, with 11 bases lying between them. CDR3: CASSYSRQSDEQYF. The CDR3 nucleotides read TGTGCCAGCAGTTACTCGAGGCAATCAGACGAGCAGTACTTC.

This chain joins TRBV27 and TRBJ2-7; no clear D. CDR1 and CDR2 (germline): MNHEY, SMNVEV (reference sequence). CDR3 length: 13 amino acids. Trimming removed 2 bases at V and 2 bases at J, with 7 bases between. The CDR3 nucleotides are TGTGCCAGCAGTTTAGATGGCCCCTACGAGCAGTACTTC. Translated: CASSLDGPYEQYF.

The chain is built from TRBV19 and TRBJ2-7; 9 positions match TRBD1. This CDR3 spans 14 amino acids. The V gene's germline CDR1 is LNHDA and CDR2 SQIVND (reference sequence). J lost 3 bases, V lost 7 bases, and 7 bases had no gene match. The CDR3 nucleotides are TGTGCCAGTAATCAGGGACAGGGTAGCTACGAGCAGTACTTC. Its protein is CASNQGQGSYEQYF. The whole variable domain, remainder taken from reference TRBV19 and TRBJ2-7, is DGGITQSPKYLFRKEGQNVTLSCEQNLNHDAMYWYRQDPGQGLRLIYYSQIVNDFQKGDIAEGYSVSREKKESFPLTVTSAQKNPTAFYLCASNQGQGSYEQYFGPGTRLTVT.